The 9 T cell receptor beta chains reported below all come from one sample, sequenced in a study of T cells after yellow fever vaccination (dated by TCRdb to 2018 to 2020). The sample's treatment or condition label, decoded: live attenuated yellow fever vaccine strain. Receptor amplification or capture employed 5' RACE. Sequencing took place on an Illumina NovaSeq 6000. The public reads were reprocessed in TCRdb via fastp at Q25 and MiXCR, keeping in-frame beta chains. Records with the same CDR3 protein are collapsed into one entry carrying the most frequent genes and DNA. This sample comprises about 130,000 distinct CDR3 sequences, over 8% of them detected only once. The top ten clonotypes cover roughly 40% of the sample. The material sequenced was CD8+ T cells sorted from PBMCs, taken on the day of the yellow fever booster vaccination. The receptors shown here come from a man aged 18 to 29 who received the YFV17D yellow fever vaccine.

A note on this clonotype: The junction does not match germline at one end; this may be a read error. The chain links TRBV19 to TRBJ2-5; 10 bases fit TRBD1. This CDR3 has 14 residues. Germline CDR1 is LNHDA and CDR2 is SQIVND (reference sequence). In nucleotides, the CDR3 is TGTGCCAGCGAGGACAGGGGGTCCGAGGAGACCGAGTACTTC. It encodes CASEDRGSEETEYF.

This clonotype was observed a handful of times. The rearrangement links TRBV29-1 to TRBJ2-4; D is perhaps TRBD2 (7 bases). This CDR3 has 13 residues. Trimming stripped 7 bases from V and 4 bases from J, with 14 bases between. Germline assignment: CDR1 SQVTM and CDR2 ANQGSEA. The CDR3: CSGSGDTKNIQYF. The CDR3 region has the DNA TGCAGCGGCAGCGGGGACACTAAAAACATTCAGTACTTC. Combining the CDR3 with reference TRBV29-1 and TRBJ2-4 gives the whole variable domain SAVISQKPSRDICQRGTSLTIQCQVDSQVTMMFWYRQQPGQSLTLIATANQGSEATYESGFVIDKFPISRPNLTFSTLTVSNMSPEDSSIYLCSGSGDTKNIQYFGAGTRLSVL.

The sample holds a few counts of this clonotype. The chain links TRBV12-3 or TRBV12-4 to TRBJ2-4; 7 positions agree with TRBD1. Trimming removed 6 bases from V and 4 bases from J; junction bases left unmatched: 3. CDR3 length equals 13 residues. The CDR3 nucleotides read TGTGCCAGCAGCTTGGGACAGAAAAACATTCAGTACTTC. Translation gives CASSLGQKNIQYF.

This clonotype was picked up many times. The J gene is TRBJ2-5, the V gene TRBV7-8; 8 bases align to TRBD1. Germline CDR1 reads SGHVS; CDR2 reads FQNEAQ. CDR3 length equals 13 residues. The V segment lost 3 bases and the J segment 6 bases; nucleotides outside the gene matches: 3. The CDR3, as DNA: TGTGCCAGCAGCTTTGGACAGGGAAAGACCCAGTACTTC. Residues: CASSFGQGKTQYF. The variable domain in full, with the rest retrieved from reference TRBV7-8 and TRBJ2-5, is GAGVSQSPRYKVAKRGQDVALRCDPISGHVSLFWYQQALGQGPEFLTYFQNEAQLDKSGLPSDRFFAERPEGSVSTLKIQRTQQEDSAVYLCASSFGQGKTQYFGPGTRLLVL.

Ten or more counts support this clonotype. J is TRBJ2-5 and V is TRBV7-6, with D perhaps matching TRBD1 (7 bases). V was pared by 3 bases and J by 2 bases, with 13 bases between. The CDR3 runs to 15 residues. In germline, CDR1 is SGHVS, CDR2 FNYEAQ. The CDR3 coding sequence is TGTGCCAGCAGCTTCTTGACAGGGACTCAAGAGACCCAGTACTTC. This sequence encodes CASSFLTGTQETQYF. Full variable domain (remainder filled in from reference TRBV7-6 and TRBJ2-5): GAGVSQSPRYKVTKRGQDVALRCDPISGHVSLYWYRQALGQGPEFLTYFNYEAQQDKSGLPNDRFSAERPEGSISTLTIQRTEQRDSAMYRCASSFLTGTQETQYFGPGTRLLVL.

This clonotype was observed many times. This chain connects TRBV29-1 to TRBJ2-5; D is tentatively TRBD1 or TRBD2 (6 bases each). V was trimmed by 6 bases and J by 3 bases, leaving 11 bases between them. CDR1 is SQVTM, CDR2 ANQGSEA, per germline. The CDR3 has 12 amino acids. The CDR3, as DNA: TGCAGCGTGGGGGGCAGGGAAGAGACCCAGTACTTC. This codes for CSVGGREETQYF.

The chain is built from TRBV6-2 or TRBV6-3 and TRBJ2-3; tentatively, D is TRBD1 (6 bases). Between the trimmed V and J ends, which lost 10 bases and 2 bases, there was a span of 16 bases. Germline V gene lookup returns CDR1 MNHEY and CDR2 SVGEGT. This CDR3 spans 14 amino acids. CDR3 nucleotide sequence: TGTGCCATCTCCGGGACACCCTTCACAGATACGCAGTATTTT. Translation: CAISGTPFTDTQYF.

V gene TRBV20-1 combines with J gene TRBJ2-7; D possibly corresponds to TRBD1 (7 bases). Trimming removed 1 base from V and 3 bases from J, with 37 bases in between. The germline V gene has CDR1 DFQATT and CDR2 SNEGSKA (reference sequence). This CDR3 spans 22 amino acids. CDR3 sequence (DNA): TGCAGTGCTAGAGGCGCCGGAGAATACCGGGACAGAAAAAGCGGGTTCTACTACGAGCAGTACGTC. This encodes CSARGAGEYRDRKSGFYYEQYV.

V is TRBV6-6 and J is TRBJ2-1; 14 bases are a match to TRBD2. V lost 6 bases, J lost 7 bases, and 5 bases stayed unmatched. Germline V gene sequence: CDR1 MNHNY, CDR2 SVGAGI (reference sequence). This CDR3 has 15 amino acids. CDR3 residues: CASSRLAGGLNEQFF. In DNA form, the CDR3 reads TGTGCCAGCAGCAGACTAGCGGGGGGGCTAAATGAGCAGTTCTTC.